The clone carrying this TCR beta chain appeared once. This CDR3 is built from 20 residues. Germline CDR1 reads SEHNR; CDR2 reads FQNEAQ (reference sequence). Trimming took off 6 bases at V and 4 bases at J, with 33 bases between the two ends. Donor samples were obtained from healthy Caucasian individuals from Russia, aged roughly 6 to 90. This sample was taken from a study of blood T cells in healthy people across ages. A second PCR of about 7 to 12 cycles used a sample-barcoded 5' primer and a J-beta primer mix. TCRdb itself ran the 5' RACE reads through MiXCR, one entry per CDR3 protein. The sample shows roughly 1,300,000 distinct CDR3 sequences, around 59% of them seen only once.

The source is a man younger than 35 in good health. This chain connects TRBV7-9 to TRBJ1-1; D unclear. Sequenced sample: blood. The CDR3 loop reads CASRLTMFGQRFPISTEAFF. CDR3 DNA sequence: TGTGCCAGCAGGCTTACAATGTTTGGGCAGCGGTTCCCGATAAGCACTGAAGCTTTCTTT.